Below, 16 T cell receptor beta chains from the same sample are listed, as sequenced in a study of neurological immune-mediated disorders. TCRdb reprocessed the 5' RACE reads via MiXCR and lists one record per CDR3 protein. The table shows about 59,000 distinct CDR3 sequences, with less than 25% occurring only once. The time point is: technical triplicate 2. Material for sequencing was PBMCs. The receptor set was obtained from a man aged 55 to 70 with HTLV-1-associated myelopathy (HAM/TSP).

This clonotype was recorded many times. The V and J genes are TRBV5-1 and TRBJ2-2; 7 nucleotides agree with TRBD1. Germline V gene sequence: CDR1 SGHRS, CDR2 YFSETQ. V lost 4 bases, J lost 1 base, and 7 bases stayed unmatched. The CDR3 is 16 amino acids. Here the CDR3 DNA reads TGCGCCAGCAGCATGAGGGCAGGGGGGAACACCGGGGAGCTGTTTTTT. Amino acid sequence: CASSMRAGGNTGELFF.

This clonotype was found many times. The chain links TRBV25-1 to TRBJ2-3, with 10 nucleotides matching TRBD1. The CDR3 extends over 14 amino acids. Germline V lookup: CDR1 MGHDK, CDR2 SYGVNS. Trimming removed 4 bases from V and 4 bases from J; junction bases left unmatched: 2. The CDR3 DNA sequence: TGTGCCAGCAGTGGACAGGGGGCGTCAGATACGCAGTATTTT. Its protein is CASSGQGASDTQYF.

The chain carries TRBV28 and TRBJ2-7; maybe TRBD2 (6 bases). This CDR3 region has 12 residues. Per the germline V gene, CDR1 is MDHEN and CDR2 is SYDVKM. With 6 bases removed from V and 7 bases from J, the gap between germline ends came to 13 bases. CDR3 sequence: CASRSQGGEQYF. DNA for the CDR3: TGTGCCAGCAGGTCCCAAGGAGGGGAGCAGTACTTC.

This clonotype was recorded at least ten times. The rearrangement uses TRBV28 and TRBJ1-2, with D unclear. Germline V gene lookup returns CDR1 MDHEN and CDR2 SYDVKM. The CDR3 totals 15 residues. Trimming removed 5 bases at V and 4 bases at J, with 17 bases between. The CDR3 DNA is TGTGCCAGCAGTCCCGGAGGAGCTGCTGGCTATGGCTACACCTTC. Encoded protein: CASSPGGAAGYGYTF.

The CDR3 protein is CATSRDQGQKRKLFF. CDR3 coding DNA: TGTGCCACCAGCAGAGATCAGGGACAGAAAAGAAAACTGTTTTTT. The chain employs TRBV15 and TRBJ1-4; TRBD1 matches at 7 bases. This CDR3 has 15 amino acids. V was clipped by 0 bases and J by 10 bases; unmatched bases: 8. Germline V gene data show CDR1 as LNHNV and CDR2 as YYDKDF (reference sequence).

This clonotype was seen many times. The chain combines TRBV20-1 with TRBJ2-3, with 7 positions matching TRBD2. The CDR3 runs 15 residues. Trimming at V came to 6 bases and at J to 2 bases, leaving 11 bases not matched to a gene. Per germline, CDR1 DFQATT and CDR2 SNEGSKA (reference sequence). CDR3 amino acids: CSARTVSGNTDTQYF. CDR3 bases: TGCAGTGCCCGAACAGTGAGCGGGAACACAGATACGCAGTATTTT.

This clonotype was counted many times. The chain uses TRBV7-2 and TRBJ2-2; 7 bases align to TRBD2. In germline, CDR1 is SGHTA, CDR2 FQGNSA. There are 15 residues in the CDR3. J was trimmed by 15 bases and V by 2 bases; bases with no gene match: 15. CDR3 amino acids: CASSLSWDYRSRVFF. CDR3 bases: TGTGCCAGCAGCTTATCTTGGGACTACAGGAGTAGGGTGTTTTTT.

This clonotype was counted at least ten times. CDR3 nucleotide sequence: TGTGCCAGCAGTCCCGGGGCCACAATCTATGGCTACACCTTC. Translated: CASSPGATIYGYTF. The chain couples TRBV6-5 to TRBJ1-2; a possible D gene is TRBD1 (5 bases). V lost 5 bases and J lost 4, with 14 bases in between. This CDR3 comprises 14 residues. CDR1 and CDR2 (germline): MNHEY, SVGAGI.

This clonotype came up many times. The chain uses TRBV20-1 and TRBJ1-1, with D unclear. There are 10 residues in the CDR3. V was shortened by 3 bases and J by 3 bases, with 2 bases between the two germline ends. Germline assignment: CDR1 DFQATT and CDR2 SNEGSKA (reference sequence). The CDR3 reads CSASDTEAFF. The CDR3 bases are TGCAGTGCTAGTGACACTGAAGCTTTCTTT.

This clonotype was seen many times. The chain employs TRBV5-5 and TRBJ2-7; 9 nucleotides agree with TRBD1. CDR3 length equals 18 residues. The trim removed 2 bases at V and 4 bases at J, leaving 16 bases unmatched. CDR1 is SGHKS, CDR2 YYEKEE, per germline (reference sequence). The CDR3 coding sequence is TGTGCCAGCAGCTTCAGTCCCGGGACAGGGAACATGCGGTACGAGCAGTACTTC. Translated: CASSFSPGTGNMRYEQYF.

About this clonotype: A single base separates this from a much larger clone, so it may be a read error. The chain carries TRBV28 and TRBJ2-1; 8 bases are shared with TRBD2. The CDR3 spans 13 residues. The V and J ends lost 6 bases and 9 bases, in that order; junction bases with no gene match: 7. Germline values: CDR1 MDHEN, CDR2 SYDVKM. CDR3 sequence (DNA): TGTGCCAGCAGGGGGTCAGCGGGAGTTGAGCAGTTCTTC. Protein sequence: CASRGSAGVEQFF.

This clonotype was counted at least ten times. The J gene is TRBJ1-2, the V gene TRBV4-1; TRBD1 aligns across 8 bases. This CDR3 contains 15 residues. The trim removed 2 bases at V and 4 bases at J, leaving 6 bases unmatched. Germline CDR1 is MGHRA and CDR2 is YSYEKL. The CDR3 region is CASSQPGTGPYGYTF. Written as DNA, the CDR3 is TGCGCCAGCAGCCAACCCGGGACAGGCCCCTATGGCTACACCTTC.

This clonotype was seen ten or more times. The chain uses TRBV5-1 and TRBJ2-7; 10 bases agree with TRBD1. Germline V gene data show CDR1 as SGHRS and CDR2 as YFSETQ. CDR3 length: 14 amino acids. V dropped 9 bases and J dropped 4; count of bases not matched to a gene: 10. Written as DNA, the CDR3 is TGCGCCACCTCCAGGGACAGGGGAGAATACGAGCAGTACTTC. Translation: CATSRDRGEYEQYF.

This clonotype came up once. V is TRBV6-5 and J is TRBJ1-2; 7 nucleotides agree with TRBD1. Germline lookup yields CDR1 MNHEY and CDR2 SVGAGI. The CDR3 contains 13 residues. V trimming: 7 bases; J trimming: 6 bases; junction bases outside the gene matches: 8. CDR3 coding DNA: TGTGCCAGCACCATGGGGACAGTTAATGGCTACACCTTC. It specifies CASTMGTVNGYTF.

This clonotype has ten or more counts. The CDR3 sequence: CATSRDNANEQFF. In nucleotides, the CDR3 is TGTGCCACCAGCAGAGATAATGCCAATGAGCAGTTCTTC. The gene calls are TRBV15 and TRBJ2-1; D is ambiguous. The length of the CDR3 is 13 residues. Trimming took off 0 bases at V and 6 bases at J, with 6 bases between the two ends. The germline V gene has CDR1 LNHNV and CDR2 YYDKDF (reference sequence).

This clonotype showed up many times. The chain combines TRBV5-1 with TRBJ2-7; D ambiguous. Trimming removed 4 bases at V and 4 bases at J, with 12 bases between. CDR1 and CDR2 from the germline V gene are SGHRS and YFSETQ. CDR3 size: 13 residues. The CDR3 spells CASSQIPDYEQYF. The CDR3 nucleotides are TGCGCCAGCAGCCAGATACCAGATTACGAGCAGTACTTC.